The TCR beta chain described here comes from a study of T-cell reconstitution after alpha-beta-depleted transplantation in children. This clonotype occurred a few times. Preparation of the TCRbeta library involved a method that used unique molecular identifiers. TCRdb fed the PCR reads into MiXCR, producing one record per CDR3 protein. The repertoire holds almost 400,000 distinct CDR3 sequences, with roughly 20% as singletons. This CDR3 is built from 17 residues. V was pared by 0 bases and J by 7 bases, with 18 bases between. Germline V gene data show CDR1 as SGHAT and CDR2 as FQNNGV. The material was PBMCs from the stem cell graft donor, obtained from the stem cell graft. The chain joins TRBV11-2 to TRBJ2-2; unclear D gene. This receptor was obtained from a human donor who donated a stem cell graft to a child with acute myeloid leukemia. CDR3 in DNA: TGTGCCAGCAGCTTAGATGTATGGTCCGGAAGGAACGGGGAGCTGTTTTTT. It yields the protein CASSLDVWSGRNGELFF.